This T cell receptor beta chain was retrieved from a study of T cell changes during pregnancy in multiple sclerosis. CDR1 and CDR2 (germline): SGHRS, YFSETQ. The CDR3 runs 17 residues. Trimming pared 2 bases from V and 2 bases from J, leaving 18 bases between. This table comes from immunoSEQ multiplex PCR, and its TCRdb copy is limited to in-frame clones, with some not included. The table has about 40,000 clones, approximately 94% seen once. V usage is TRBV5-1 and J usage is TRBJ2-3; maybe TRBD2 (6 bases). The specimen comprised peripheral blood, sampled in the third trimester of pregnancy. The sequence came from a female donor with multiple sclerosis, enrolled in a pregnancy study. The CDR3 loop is CASSFPPGRSPTDTQYF. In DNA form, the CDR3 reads TGCGCCAGCAGCTTTCCGCCGGGGAGGTCACCCACAGATACGCAGTATTTT. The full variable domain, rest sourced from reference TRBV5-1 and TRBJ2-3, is KAGVTQTPRYLIKTRGQQVTLSCSPISGHRSVSWYQQTPGQGLQFLFEYFSETQRNKGNFPGRFSGRQFSNSRSEMNVSTLELGDSALYLCASSFPPGRSPTDTQYFGPGTRLTVL.